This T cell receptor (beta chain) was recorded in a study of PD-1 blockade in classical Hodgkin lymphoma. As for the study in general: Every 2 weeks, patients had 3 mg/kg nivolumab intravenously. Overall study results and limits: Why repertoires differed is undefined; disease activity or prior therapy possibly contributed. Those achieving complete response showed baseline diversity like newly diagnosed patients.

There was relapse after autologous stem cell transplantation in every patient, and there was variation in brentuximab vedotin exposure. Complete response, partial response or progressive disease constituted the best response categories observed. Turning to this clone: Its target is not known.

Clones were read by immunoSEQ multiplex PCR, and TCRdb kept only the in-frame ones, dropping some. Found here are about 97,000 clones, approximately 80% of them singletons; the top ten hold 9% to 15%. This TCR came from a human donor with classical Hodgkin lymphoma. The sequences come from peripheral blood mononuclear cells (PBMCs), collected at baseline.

The CDR3 loop is CASSQISGSGADTQYF. The CDR3 region has the DNA TGTGCCAGCTCACAGATTAGCGGGAGTGGTGCAGATACGCAGTATTTT. The chain couples TRBV18 to TRBJ2-3; 9 bases fit TRBD2. There are 16 residues in the CDR3. Germline lookup yields CDR1 KGHSH and CDR2 LQKENI. The V gene end was trimmed by 4 bases and the J gene end by 4 bases; junction bases not matched to a gene: 9. Variable domain in full (rest from reference TRBV18 and TRBJ2-3): NAGVMQNPRHLVRRRGQEARLRCSPMKGHSHVYWYRQLPEEGLKFMVYLQKENIIDESGMPKERFSAEFPKEGPSILRIQQVVRGDSAAYFCASSQISGSGADTQYFGPGTRLTVL.